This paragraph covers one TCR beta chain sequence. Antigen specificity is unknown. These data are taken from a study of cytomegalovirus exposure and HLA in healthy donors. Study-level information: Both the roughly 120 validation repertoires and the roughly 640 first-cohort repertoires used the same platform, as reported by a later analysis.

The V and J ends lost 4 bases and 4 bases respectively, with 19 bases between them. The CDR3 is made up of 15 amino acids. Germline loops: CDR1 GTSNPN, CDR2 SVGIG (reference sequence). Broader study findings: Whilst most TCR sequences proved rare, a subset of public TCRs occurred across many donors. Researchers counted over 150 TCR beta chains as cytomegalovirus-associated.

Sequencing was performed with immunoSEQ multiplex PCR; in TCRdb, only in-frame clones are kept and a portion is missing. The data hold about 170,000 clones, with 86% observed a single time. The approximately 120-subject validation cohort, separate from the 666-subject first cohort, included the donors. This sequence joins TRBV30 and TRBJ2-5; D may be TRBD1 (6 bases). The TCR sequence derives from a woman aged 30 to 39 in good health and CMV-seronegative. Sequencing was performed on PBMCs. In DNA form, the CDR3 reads TGTGCCTGGATTTGGTCTGGGGGCGCGGGAGAGACCCAGTACTTC. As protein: CAWIWSGGAGETQYF.